The 29 T cell receptor beta chains in this list originate from one sample, sequenced in a study of cytomegalovirus exposure and HLA in healthy donors. Primers included in the PCR were 60 Vbeta and 13 Jbeta primers. Method: immunoSEQ multiplex PCR; TCRdb's copy keeps in-frame clones and lacks some. This repertoire includes roughly 120,000 clones. The material sequenced was PBMCs. The source is a man between 18 and 29 years old in good health and CMV-seronegative.

Details on this clone: A read error may produce the germline difference seen at one junction end. The chain links TRBV6-6 to TRBJ2-3, with 10 positions matching TRBD2. The germline V gene encodes CDR1 MNHNY and CDR2 SVGAGI (reference sequence). The CDR3 spans 12 residues. Written as DNA, the CDR3 is TGTGCCAGCAGTTACTCCGGGACTAGCGCTTCTTTT. This translates into CASSYSGTSASF.

The V gene is TRBV2, the J gene TRBJ2-1; tentatively, D is TRBD2 (5 bases). The germline V gene has CDR1 SNHLY and CDR2 FYNNEI. Trimming removed 2 bases from V and 0 bases from J, with 11 bases in between. This CDR3 has 16 amino acids. CDR3 sequence reads: CASSERVGGSYNEQFF. The DNA for the CDR3 is TGTGCCAGCAGTGAACGCGTCGGAGGCTCCTACAATGAGCAGTTCTTC.

DNA of the CDR3: TGTGCCAGCAGCACTAGGACAGGGCTAACGGAAAAACTGTTTTTT. It yields the protein CASSTRTGLTEKLFF. The V gene is TRBV9, the J gene TRBJ1-4; TRBD1 agrees at 8 bases. CDR3 size: 15 residues. Germline trimming cut 4 bases from V and 8 bases from J; bases unmatched to any gene: 10. CDR1 is SGDLS, CDR2 YYNGEE, per germline. Complete variable domain (other parts from reference TRBV9 and TRBJ1-4): DSGVTQTPKHLITATGQRVTLRCSPRSGDLSVYWYQQSLDQGLQFLIQYYNGEERAKGNILERFSAQQFPDLHSELNLSSLELGDSALYFCASSTRTGLTEKLFFGSGTQLSVL.

The CDR3 nucleotides are TGTGCCATCAGTGAAGACAATGCCTATGGCTACACCTTC. It translates to CAISEDNAYGYTF. V usage is TRBV10-3 and J usage is TRBJ1-2; D is unresolved. Germline V gives CDR1 ENHRY, CDR2 SYGVKD. Trimming cost V 3 bases and J 4 bases, with 9 bases left between them. CDR3 length: 13 amino acids.

The CDR3 nucleotides read TGTGCCAGCAGCCAGCTCGGAGGGCCCTATGGCTACACCTTC. The encoded protein is CASSQLGGPYGYTF. This chain connects TRBV14 to TRBJ1-2; D not certain. Germline CDR1 and CDR2: SGHDN and FVKESK. The CDR3 is 14 amino acids. The V end was cut by 3 bases, the J end by 4 bases, with 12 bases between.

This rearrangement joins TRBV9 to TRBJ1-1; 9 bases align to TRBD1. The CDR3 has 15 residues. After removal of 4 bases from V and 1 base from J, the junction contained 5 bases not matched to a gene. CDR1 and CDR2 from the germline V gene are SGDLS and YYNGEE. This CDR3 reads CASSPGTGTNTEAFF. For the CDR3, the DNA is TGTGCCAGCAGCCCAGGGACAGGGACGAACACTGAAGCTTTCTTT.

The genes are TRBV19 and TRBJ1-5; D might be TRBD1 (5 bases). The CDR3 length is 16 residues. V lost 7 bases, J lost 4 bases, and 20 bases lay in between. Looked up from germline, CDR1 is LNHDA and CDR2 is SQIVND (reference sequence). CDR3 amino acids: CASTLNGGKRNQPQHF. For the CDR3, the DNA is TGTGCCAGTACCCTCAACGGGGGAAAGAGGAATCAGCCCCAGCATTTT.

The chain is built from TRBV28 and TRBJ1-4; D gene unclear. The V gene's germline CDR1 is MDHEN and CDR2 SYDVKM. The CDR3 runs 16 residues. The ends were cut back, 10 bases at V and 0 bases at J, with 18 bases in the middle. CDR3 nucleotide sequence: TGTGCCACCTCGGAGGGTAGTTTTGCAACTAATGAAAAACTGTTTTTT. It encodes CATSEGSFATNEKLFF.

This rearrangement joins TRBV2 to TRBJ2-1; D unresolved. The CDR3 is 14 residues long. The germline V and J ends were trimmed by 7 bases and 0 bases, with 10 bases remaining between them. CDR1 and CDR2 from the germline V gene are SNHLY and FYNNEI. The CDR3 protein is CASNPKSSYNEQFF. DNA of the CDR3: TGTGCCAGCAACCCGAAGAGCTCCTACAATGAGCAGTTCTTC.

V is TRBV6-5 and J is TRBJ2-5; 7 bases are a match to TRBD2. The germline gives CDR1 MNHEY, CDR2 SVGAGI. The V gene end was trimmed by 6 bases and the J gene end by 7 bases; junction bases not matched to a gene: 5. The CDR3 loop spans 12 amino acids. CDR3 residues: CASSIGEGTQYF. CDR3 in DNA: TGTGCCAGCAGCATAGGGGAGGGGACCCAGTACTTC.

The chain links TRBV9 to TRBJ1-3; D gene unclear. Germline V gene sequence: CDR1 SGDLS, CDR2 YYNGEE. This CDR3 is 14 amino acids long. The V and J ends lost 2 bases and 7 bases respectively, with 13 bases between them. Here the CDR3 DNA reads TGTGCCAGCAGCGTTACTTCCCTCGGGAACACCATATATTTT. It encodes CASSVTSLGNTIYF.

J is TRBJ1-1 and V is TRBV5-6; 7 nucleotides line up with TRBD1. J was trimmed by 6 bases and V by 4 bases; bases with no gene match: 12. The V gene's germline CDR1 is SGHDT and CDR2 YYEEEE. The CDR3 has 15 amino acids. The CDR3 DNA follows: TGTGCCAGCAGCACGATGGACAGGAAACCCCCTGAAGCTTTCTTT. The encoded protein is CASSTMDRKPPEAFF.

V and J are TRBV7-9 and TRBJ2-2, with D maybe TRBD1 (7 bases). This CDR3 contains 15 residues. The ends were cut back, 4 bases at V and 3 bases at J, with 12 bases in the middle. Germline V CDR1 and CDR2: SEHNR, FQNEAQ (reference sequence). CDR3 sequence (DNA): TGTGCCAGCAGCTGGCGGGACAGAGACACCGGGGAGCTGTTTTTT. Its protein product is CASSWRDRDTGELFF.

The genes are TRBV18 and TRBJ1-2, with TRBD1 matching 8 bases. CDR1 and CDR2 (germline): KGHSH, LQKENI. The CDR3 runs 15 residues. Losses at the gene ends were 2 bases for V and 4 bases for J; bases not matched to a gene: 6. The CDR3, as DNA: TGTGCCAGCTCACCAACCCGGACAGGGACCTATGGCTACACCTTC. Translated, it gives CASSPTRTGTYGYTF.

The chain is built from TRBV5-4 and TRBJ1-1, with a weak D call TRBD1 (6 bases). Trimming pared 2 bases from V and 5 bases from J, leaving 13 bases between. Germline V CDR1 and CDR2: SGHNT, YYREEE (reference sequence). The CDR3 covers 14 residues. CDR3 nucleotide sequence: TGTGCCAGCAGCTTACGGGGGGCTCGAACTGAAGCTTTCTTT. This translates into CASSLRGARTEAFF.

This chain's CDR3 is CASSSGLAGRYQETQYF. CDR3 sequence (DNA): TGTGCCAGCAGCTCTGGACTAGCGGGGAGGTACCAAGAGACCCAGTACTTC. This rearrangement joins TRBV11-3 to TRBJ2-5, with 12 positions matching TRBD2. J was trimmed by 0 bases and V by 4 bases; bases with no gene match: 6. This CDR3 has 17 residues. Germline lookup yields CDR1 SGHNT and CDR2 YENEEA.

V is TRBV2 and J is TRBJ1-1, with D perhaps matching TRBD1 (6 bases). CDR3 length: 14 residues. The germline gives CDR1 SNHLY, CDR2 FYNNEI. The V gene lost 4 bases and the J gene lost 0 bases, with 9 bases spanning the gap. The CDR3 region is CASSVEGVNTEAFF. As DNA, the CDR3 is TGTGCCAGCAGTGTTGAGGGGGTGAACACTGAAGCTTTCTTT.

The DNA of the CDR3 is TGTGCCAGCAGCTTAGTAGGTAGGGAGGAGTTCTTC. Translation: CASSLVGREEFF. The chain is built from TRBV11-2 and TRBJ2-1; perhaps TRBD2 as D (6 bases). Germline CDR1 is SGHAT and CDR2 is FQNNGV. There are 12 residues in the CDR3. The V end lost 1 base, the J end lost 14 bases, and 12 bases lay between the germline ends.

This sequence joins TRBV29-1 and TRBJ1-2; no clear D. The V and J ends lost 1 base and 3 bases respectively, with 15 bases between them. The CDR3 covers 15 residues. Germline CDR1 reads SQVTM; CDR2 reads ANQGSEA. The DNA for the CDR3 is TGCAGCGTTGAAGGATCTCCGGGAAAGGACTATGGCTACACCTTC. This encodes CSVEGSPGKDYGYTF.

The chain is built from TRBV2 and TRBJ1-5; D is ambiguous. This CDR3 has 14 amino acids. Trimming removed 6 bases from V and 9 bases from J, with 18 bases in between. Germline V gene lookup returns CDR1 SNHLY and CDR2 FYNNEI. CDR3 sequence (DNA): TGTGCCAGCAGCACCGGGAGATATCAACGGCCCCAGCATTTT. Amino acids: CASSTGRYQRPQHF.

This chain uses TRBV2 with TRBJ2-1; maybe TRBD2 (5 bases). V gave up 7 bases and J gave up 0 bases, with 13 bases separating them. The germline V gene encodes CDR1 SNHLY and CDR2 FYNNEI. The CDR3 loop spans 15 amino acids. The CDR3 coding sequence is TGTGCCAGCAAGGAGGTCGCGAGCTCCTACAATGAGCAGTTCTTC. It translates to CASKEVASSYNEQFF.

The chain uses TRBV9 and TRBJ1-2, with no clear D. The CDR3 contains 14 residues. V was trimmed by 1 base and J by 6 bases, leaving 13 bases between them. Germline V CDR1 and CDR2: SGDLS, YYNGEE. CDR3 in DNA: TGTGCCAGCAGCGTACGGCCGGGAAAAAATGGCTACACCTTC. This encodes CASSVRPGKNGYTF.

The chain couples TRBV2 to TRBJ1-1; D might be TRBD1 (6 bases). Germline-derived CDR1 and CDR2 are SNHLY and FYNNEI. This CDR3 has 12 amino acids. The V gene lost 7 bases and the J gene lost 5 bases, with 11 bases spanning the gap. The CDR3 loop reads CASTQGSTEAFF. The CDR3 DNA reads as TGTGCCAGCACACAGGGAAGTACTGAAGCTTTCTTT.

The gene calls are TRBV18 and TRBJ2-7, with D perhaps TRBD2 (6 bases). The CDR3 consists of 15 residues. V gave up 5 bases and J gave up 2 bases, with 16 bases separating them. CDR1 and CDR2 (germline): KGHSH, LQKENI. CDR3 DNA: TGTGCCAGCTCAGTTCCGGGACTCCGGCCCTACGAGCAGTACTTC. As protein: CASSVPGLRPYEQYF.

The rearrangement joins TRBV7-9 to TRBJ2-7; tentative D call: TRBD1 (5 bases). This CDR3 comprises 12 residues. Germline V gives CDR1 SEHNR, CDR2 FQNEAQ (reference sequence). Trimming stripped 4 bases from V and 3 bases from J, with 7 bases between. In DNA, the CDR3 is TGTGCCAGCAGCTCAGGGATCTACGAGCAGTACTTC. This codes for CASSSGIYEQYF.

J is TRBJ1-1 and V is TRBV27, with 9 bases matching TRBD1. The V gene's germline CDR1 is MNHEY and CDR2 SMNVEV (reference sequence). CDR3 length equals 14 residues. The J segment lost 1 base and the V segment lost 7 bases, leaving 4 bases of the junction unmatched. This CDR3 reads CASTLTGGNTEAFF. In DNA, the CDR3 is TGTGCCAGCACACTGACAGGGGGGAACACTGAAGCTTTCTTT.

V is TRBV6-5 and J is TRBJ2-5; 9 bases map to TRBD1. CDR1 is MNHEY, CDR2 SVGAGI, per germline. With 6 bases clipped from V and 4 bases from J, the junction kept 9 bases outside the gene matches. CDR3 length: 15 residues. The CDR3 nucleotides are TGTGCCAGCAGACCACCCGGGACAGGGTCAGAGACCCAGTACTTC. Protein sequence: CASRPPGTGSETQYF.

This chain joins TRBV18 and TRBJ2-5, with D possibly matching TRBD1 (6 bases). The CDR3 contains 15 residues. V shed 4 bases and J shed 3 bases, with 15 bases lying between them. The V gene's germline CDR1 is KGHSH and CDR2 LQKENI. The CDR3 bases are TGTGCCAGCTCACTTCGGGAACAGGGTAAAGAGACCCAGTACTTC. Its protein is CASSLREQGKETQYF.

V gene TRBV5-1 combines with J gene TRBJ2-1; TRBD2 agrees at 10 bases. This CDR3 comprises 13 residues. Germline CDR1 SGHRS, CDR2 YFSETQ. J was trimmed by 8 bases and V by 4 bases; bases with no gene match: 3. The CDR3 nucleotides are TGCGCCAGCAGCCTAGGACTAGCGGATGAGCAGTTCTTC. It encodes CASSLGLADEQFF. The full variable domain, with the rest looked up from reference TRBV5-1 and TRBJ2-1, is KAGVTQTPRYLIKTRGQQVTLSCSPISGHRSVSWYQQTPGQGLQFLFEYFSETQRNKGNFPGRFSGRQFSNSRSEMNVSTLELGDSALYLCASSLGLADEQFFGPGTRLTVL.